The 15 T cell receptor beta chains below were found in one sample sequenced in a study of shared clonotypes between healthy human individuals. Produced via immunoSEQ multiplex PCR; TCRdb's table is partial and in-frame only. The sample has about 2 million clones, over 85% seen once. Sequenced: naive CD4+ T cells sorted from blood. Documented subset: CD45RA+ positively selected. The receptors were sampled from a man younger than 30 in good health.

The rearrangement joins TRBV28 to TRBJ1-2; D is perhaps TRBD1 (5 bases). CDR1 is MDHEN, CDR2 SYDVKM, per germline. CDR3 size: 14 residues. The ends were cut back, 7 bases at V and 4 bases at J, with 16 bases in the middle. CDR3 in DNA: TGTGCCAGCACCTCCTCAGGGTCATTCTATGGCTACACCTTC. Amino acids: CASTSSGSFYGYTF.

The CDR3 here is CASSYRQGTSYEQYF. The CDR3 nucleotides read TGTGCCAGCAGTTACCGGCAGGGAACTTCCTACGAGCAGTACTTC. The chain links TRBV6-5 to TRBJ2-7; tentative D call: TRBD1 (5 bases). V lost 2 bases and J 1 base, leaving 12 bases between the germline ends. Germline V gene sequence: CDR1 MNHEY, CDR2 SVGAGI. The CDR3 extends over 15 amino acids.

V gene TRBV4-2 combines with J gene TRBJ2-3; possibly TRBD2 for D (6 bases). CDR1 and CDR2 (germline): LGHNA, YNFKEQ. CDR3 length: 14 amino acids. V was pared by 6 bases and J by 4 bases, with 14 bases between. The CDR3 nucleotides read TGTGCCAGCAGAGGTAGCGGTAAGCCAGATACGCAGTATTTT. It codes for CASRGSGKPDTQYF.

The chain joins TRBV11-2 to TRBJ2-7; the D is unclear. Germline V gives CDR1 SGHAT, CDR2 FQNNGV. This CDR3 has 13 residues. Between the trimmed V and J ends, which lost 5 bases and 0 bases, there was a span of 8 bases. The CDR3 DNA sequence: TGTGCCAGCAGCCCAATGGGCTCCTACGAGCAGTACTTC. Amino acid sequence: CASSPMGSYEQYF.

The chain couples TRBV13 to TRBJ1-3; 9 nucleotides line up with TRBD1. The germline CDR1 and CDR2 sequences are PRHDT and FYEKMQ (reference sequence). The CDR3 contains 15 residues. J was trimmed by 2 bases and V by 7 bases; bases with no gene match: 6. This chain's CDR3 is CASNRDRAAGNTIYF. DNA of the CDR3: TGTGCCAGCAACCGGGACAGGGCGGCTGGAAACACCATATATTTT.

This chain joins TRBV18 and TRBJ2-2, with 14 bases identical to TRBD2. Per the germline V gene, CDR1 is KGHSH and CDR2 is LQKENI. The CDR3 length is 17 residues. The V and J ends lost 2 bases and 4 bases, in that order; junction bases with no gene match: 3. The CDR3 spells CASSPRLAGGPTGELFF. The CDR3, as DNA: TGTGCCAGCTCACCAAGACTAGCGGGGGGGCCCACCGGGGAGCTGTTTTTT.

This clone was picked up a small number of times. The chain links TRBV30 to TRBJ1-5; D not resolved. Germline lookup yields CDR1 GTSNPN and CDR2 SVGIG (reference sequence). CDR3 length: 15 residues. The V and J ends lost 0 bases and 2 bases respectively, with 11 bases between them. DNA of the CDR3: TGTGCCTGGAGTGTACAATCGAGGGGCAATCAGCCCCAGCATTTT. Amino acids: CAWSVQSRGNQPQHF.

The V call is TRBV9, the J call TRBJ2-2, with D uncertain. Germline assignment: CDR1 SGDLS and CDR2 YYNGEE. Trimming shortened V by 3 bases and J by 3 bases, and 6 bases separated the two germline ends. This CDR3 has 13 amino acids. CDR3 loop: CASSAPDTGELFF. In DNA form, the CDR3 reads TGTGCCAGCAGCGCCCCCGACACCGGGGAGCTGTTTTTT.

The table lists this clone with a count of one. At one end the junction does not follow the germline gene, possibly because of a read error. The chain links TRBV7-7 to TRBJ2-7; possibly TRBD1 for D (5 bases). CDR1 is SSHAT and CDR2 is FNYEAQ in the germline V gene (reference sequence). The CDR3 is 16 residues long. The CDR3 DNA sequence: TGTGCTAGCAGCTTAGATAGACAGAGCCAGACCTACGAGCAGTACTTC. It is translated as CASSLDRQSQTYEQYF.

The genes are TRBV7-9 and TRBJ1-6; the D is unclear. Germline CDR1 is SEHNR and CDR2 is FQNEAQ (reference sequence). This CDR3 region has 17 residues. Trimming stripped 4 bases from V and 1 base from J, with 14 bases between. The CDR3 is CASSYAMQRSYNSPLHF. The CDR3 coding sequence is TGTGCCAGCAGCTACGCTATGCAGAGGTCCTATAATTCACCCCTCCACTTT.

The rearrangement joins TRBV6-5 to TRBJ2-1; D is uncertain. This CDR3 comprises 12 residues. Trimming took 6 bases from V and 8 from J, leaving 11 bases between them. Germline V gene sequence: CDR1 MNHEY, CDR2 SVGAGI. The CDR3 nucleotides are TGTGCCAGCAGGGGGTCTGGGGATGAGCAGTTCTTC. This sequence encodes CASRGSGDEQFF.

V usage is TRBV28 and J usage is TRBJ1-2; TRBD1 matches 8 bases. Germline values: CDR1 MDHEN, CDR2 SYDVKM. CDR3 size: 15 residues. J lost 2 bases, V lost 7 bases, and 9 bases had no gene match. This CDR3 reads CASTPGGAGNYGYTF. The CDR3 DNA reads TGTGCCAGCACTCCAGGGGGCGCAGGGAACTATGGCTACACCTTC.

The chain recombines TRBV18 with TRBJ1-2, with D possibly matching TRBD1 (6 bases). The CDR3 extends over 12 amino acids. With 5 bases removed from V and 7 bases from J, the gap between germline ends came to 11 bases. CDR1 KGHSH and CDR2 LQKENI come from the germline V gene. The CDR3 is CASSIQGGGYTF. DNA for the CDR3: TGTGCCAGCTCAATACAGGGAGGTGGCTACACCTTC.

The chain couples TRBV4-3 to TRBJ1-5; TRBD1 matches 9 bases. Germline V gene lookup returns CDR1 LGHNA and CDR2 YSLEER. This CDR3 spans 16 amino acids. The V gene end was trimmed by 3 bases and the J gene end by 6 bases; junction bases not matched to a gene: 9. DNA of the CDR3: TGCGCCAGCAGCCAGGAACCGGGACAGGGTATTCAGCCCCAGCATTTT. As protein: CASSQEPGQGIQPQHF.

The V gene is TRBV7-6, the J gene TRBJ2-7; D remains unclear. Germline V CDR1 and CDR2: SGHVS, FNYEAQ. The V end was cut by 5 bases, the J end by 2 bases, with 10 bases between. The CDR3 covers 13 residues. Here the CDR3 DNA reads TGTGCCAGCAGCAAAGGATCGACCTACGAGCAGTACTTC. Amino acids: CASSKGSTYEQYF.